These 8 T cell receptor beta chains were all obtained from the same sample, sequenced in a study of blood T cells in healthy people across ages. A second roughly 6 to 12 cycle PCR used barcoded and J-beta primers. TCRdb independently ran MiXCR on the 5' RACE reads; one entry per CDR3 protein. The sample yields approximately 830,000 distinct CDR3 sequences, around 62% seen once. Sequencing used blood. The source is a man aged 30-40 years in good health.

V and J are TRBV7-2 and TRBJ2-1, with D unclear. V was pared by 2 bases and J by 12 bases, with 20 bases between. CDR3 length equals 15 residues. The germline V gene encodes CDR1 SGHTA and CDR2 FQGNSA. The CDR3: CASSLKGSYEKGQFF. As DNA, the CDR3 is TGTGCCAGCAGCTTAAAGGGCTCTTACGAAAAAGGGCAGTTCTTC. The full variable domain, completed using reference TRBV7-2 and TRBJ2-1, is GAGVSQSPSNKVTEKGKDVELRCDPISGHTALYWYRQSLGQGLEFLIYFQGNSAPDKSGLPSDRFSAERTGGSVSTLTIQRTQQEDSAVYLCASSLKGSYEKGQFFGPGTRLTVL.

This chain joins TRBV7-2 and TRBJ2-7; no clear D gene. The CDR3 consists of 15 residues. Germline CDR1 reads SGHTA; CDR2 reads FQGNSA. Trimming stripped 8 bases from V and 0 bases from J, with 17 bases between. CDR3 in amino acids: CASLPGRNPSYEQYF. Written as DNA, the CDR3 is TGTGCCAGCCTCCCCGGACGGAACCCCTCCTACGAGCAGTACTTC.

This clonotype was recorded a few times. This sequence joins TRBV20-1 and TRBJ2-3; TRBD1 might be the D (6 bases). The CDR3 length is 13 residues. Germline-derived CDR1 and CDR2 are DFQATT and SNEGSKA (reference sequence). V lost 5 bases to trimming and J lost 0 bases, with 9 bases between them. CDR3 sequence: CSARDTSTDTQYF. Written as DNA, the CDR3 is TGCAGTGCTCGGGACACCAGCACAGATACGCAGTATTTT.

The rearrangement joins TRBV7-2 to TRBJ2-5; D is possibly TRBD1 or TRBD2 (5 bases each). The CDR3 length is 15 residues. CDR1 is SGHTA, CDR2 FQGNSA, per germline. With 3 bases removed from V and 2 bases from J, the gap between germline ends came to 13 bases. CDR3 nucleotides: TGTGCCAGCAGCTTTTGGGGGACCCCACAAGAGACCCAGTACTTC. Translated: CASSFWGTPQETQYF.

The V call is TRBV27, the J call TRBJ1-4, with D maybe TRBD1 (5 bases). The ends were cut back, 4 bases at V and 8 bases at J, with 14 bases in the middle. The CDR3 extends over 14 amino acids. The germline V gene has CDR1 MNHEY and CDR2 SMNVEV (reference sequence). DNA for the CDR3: TGTGCCAGCAGTTCCGGCGGGGGATTGGAAAAACTGTTTTTT. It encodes CASSSGGGLEKLFF.

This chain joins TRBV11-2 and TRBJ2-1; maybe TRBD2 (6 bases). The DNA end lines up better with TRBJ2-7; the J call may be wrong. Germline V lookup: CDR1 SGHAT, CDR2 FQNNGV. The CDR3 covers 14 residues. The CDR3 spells CASGPLADYNEQYF. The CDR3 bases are TGTGCCAGCGGACCATTAGCGGACTACAATGAGCAGTACTTC.

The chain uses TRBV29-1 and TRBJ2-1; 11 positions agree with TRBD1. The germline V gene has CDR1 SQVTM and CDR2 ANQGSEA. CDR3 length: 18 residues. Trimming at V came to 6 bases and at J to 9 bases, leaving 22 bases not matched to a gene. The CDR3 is CSVQGMDRGPPFSGEQFF. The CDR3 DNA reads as TGCAGCGTCCAGGGAATGGACAGGGGGCCCCCTTTTTCTGGTGAGCAGTTCTTC.

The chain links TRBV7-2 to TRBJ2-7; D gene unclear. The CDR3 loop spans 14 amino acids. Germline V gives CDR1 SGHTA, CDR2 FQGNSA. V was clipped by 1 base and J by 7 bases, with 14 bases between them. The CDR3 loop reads CASSLGPDMGEQYF. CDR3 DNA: TGTGCCAGCAGCTTAGGCCCAGATATGGGTGAGCAGTACTTC.